The sequence of this TCR beta chain was determined in a study of graft-versus-host responses after intestinal transplantation. Study-wide background: Transplant types were multivisceral, liver-intestinal, or isolated intestinal. Anti-thymocyte globulin served as induction for all recipients, who then took tacrolimus and steroids for approximately three years. Points from the study as a whole: Patients who carried graft-donor T cell macrochimerism also had high graft-versus-host to host-versus-graft clonal ratios in their allografts.

As regards this clone: Its specificity is not known.

Graft tissue was processed to release intraepithelial and lamina propria lymphocytes. V shed 2 bases and J shed 6 bases, with 8 bases lying between them. The CDR3 sequence is 13 residues long. In germline, CDR1 is MGHRA, CDR2 YSYEKL. Some clones are missing from TCRdb's copy, which holds only in-frame ones; the method was immunoSEQ multiplex PCR. Of about 63,000 clones detected, approximately 91% appear once; the ten largest clones hold more than 1.5%. The rearrangement uses TRBV4-1 and TRBJ2-1; possibly TRBD2 for D (5 bases). The receptor was isolated from a human patient who received an intestinal transplant, so some T cells may come from the graft donor. This specimen consisted of ileum tissue, obtained 350 to 400 days after transplant. The CDR3 spells CASSQPGFNEQFF. The CDR3, as DNA: TGCGCCAGCAGCCAACCGGGATTCAATGAGCAGTTCTTC.